Presented here are 5 T cell receptor beta chains from one specimen sequenced in a study of beta chain features in type 1 diabetes. The sequenced template was cDNA made from the entire isolated RNA. Libraries were prepared by immunoSEQ multiplex PCR; TCRdb keeps only in-frame clonotypes and omits some of them. The sample lists 810,000 or so clones; 17% were seen once. The sequenced material came from naive CD4+ T cells from blood. The receptors were sampled from a woman younger than 30 in good health.

V and J are TRBV5-1 and TRBJ2-4, with TRBD1 matching over 7 bases. Germline V gene data show CDR1 as SGHRS and CDR2 as YFSETQ. After removal of 0 bases from V and 3 bases from J, the junction contained 0 bases not matched to a gene. CDR3 size: 14 residues. CDR3 coding DNA: TGCGCCAGCAGCTTGGGGGACAGCAAAAACATTCAGTACTTC. Its translation: CASSLGDSKNIQYF.

The chain carries TRBV27 and TRBJ2-5, with D unresolved. Deletions cut 3 bases from V and 5 bases from J, with 4 bases between. Germline lookup yields CDR1 MNHEY and CDR2 SMNVEV (reference sequence). This CDR3 has 11 residues. The CDR3 sequence is CASSFYETQYF. For the CDR3, the DNA is TGTGCCAGCAGTTTTTATGAGACCCAGTACTTC.

This clone came up a few times. The genes are TRBV19 and TRBJ2-7; maybe TRBD2 (5 bases). With 4 bases removed from V and 6 bases from J, the gap between germline ends came to 22 bases. In germline, CDR1 is LNHDA, CDR2 SQIVND (reference sequence). The CDR3 loop spans 16 amino acids. Here the CDR3 reads CASSRGWPSGWGEQYF. As DNA, the CDR3 is TGTGCCAGTAGTAGGGGATGGCCAAGCGGTTGGGGCGAGCAGTACTTC.

This clone has only a few counts. This chain uses TRBV5-1 with TRBJ2-5; D may be TRBD2 (5 bases). The CDR3 sequence is 15 residues long. Germline V gene sequence: CDR1 SGHRS, CDR2 YFSETQ. The V end lost 1 base, the J end lost 2 bases, and 12 bases lay between the germline ends. CDR3 coding DNA: TGCGCCAGCAGCTTGTCCGCTCCGGGACAAGAGACCCAGTACTTC. Amino acids: CASSLSAPGQETQYF.

The chain uses TRBV4-2 and TRBJ1-1, with D unresolved. Germline loops: CDR1 LGHNA, CDR2 YNFKEQ. Trimming shortened V by 0 bases and J by 10 bases, and 15 bases separated the two germline ends. The CDR3 has 14 amino acids. In DNA form, the CDR3 reads TGTGCCAGCAGCCAAGATCGGTTCACTGAGCGAGCTTTCTTT. It is translated as CASSQDRFTERAFF.